These T cell receptor beta chains were read from a single sample in a study of blood T cell repertoires in COVID-19. Sequenced by immunoSEQ multiplex PCR; TCRdb stores in-frame clones only, minus some. The sample carries fewer than 400,000 clones, about 92% recorded once. The sample consisted of PBMCs or T cells enriched from blood (not recorded which). These receptors all stem from a woman aged 25-40 years who had recovered from COVID-19. Each CDR3 is given without its conserved first and last residue.

>TRBJ2-7|TRBV28
ASQRSSYEQY
>TRBJ2-5|TRBV7-6
ASSLPGQQTQY
>TRBJ1-2|TRBV28
ASSSGTGRGYT
>TRBJ2-5|TRBV5-1
ASMEGRETQY
>TRBJ1-5|TRBV11-2
ASSPYQPQH
>TRBJ2-7|TRBV2
ASSDEGGQGDLDEQY
>TRBJ1-5|TRBV15
ATSRDPGGRPQH
>TRBJ2-5|TRBV11-2
ASSLDYFGASGRETQY
>TRBJ2-7|TRBV10-3
AISDQGQGYYEQY
>TRBJ1-1|TRBV20-1
GLEGNTEAF
>TRBJ1-3|TRBV5-6
ASSLSGGDTIY
>TRBJ1-3|TRBV7-2
ASSSEGPGRGNTIY
>TRBJ2-7|TRBV12-3/TRBV12-4
ASSRRGYEQY
>TRBJ2-2|TRBV3-1/TRBV3-2
ASSQERRGTGELF
>TRBJ1-1|TRBV30
AWGTQRTEAF
>TRBJ2-1|TRBV9
ASSSPAYNEQF
>TRBJ2-1|TRBV28
ASSLSGTSINEQF
>TRBJ1-1|TRBV7-9
ASSRTDTEAF
>TRBJ1-2|TRBV9
ASSVREGGYGYT
>TRBJ2-5|TRBV24-1
ATGAGKEETQY
>TRBJ1-2|TRBV28
ASTQRGWVHGYT
>TRBJ2-7|TRBV11-3
ASSNRVSYEQY
>TRBJ2-7|TRBV5-1
ASSSGVSSSYEQY
>TRBJ2-6|TRBV5-1
ASSPVSGGSGANVLT
>TRBJ1-3|TRBV4-1
ASSQDWTEGNTIY
>TRBJ1-1|TRBV3-1/TRBV3-2
ASSQSLGATEAF
>TRBJ1-5|TRBV18
ASSPLQENQPQH
>TRBJ1-3|TRBV10-3
AISESVLGVTGNTIY
>TRBJ2-7|TRBV4-2
ASSQDLGLAGGNYEQY
>TRBJ2-7|TRBV5-8
ASSLDVPVSNEQY
>TRBJ2-3|TRBV3-1/TRBV3-2
ASSRRGSRDTQY
>TRBJ1-5|TRBV28
ASSLFGQGSNQPQH
>TRBJ1-4|TRBV19
ASSIGEREKLF
>TRBJ2-3|TRBV5-4
ASSLSGTASTDTQY
>TRBJ2-5|TRBV4-3
ASSQAFGSETQY
>TRBJ2-7|TRBV28
ASSPLAEPFEQY
>TRBJ2-3|TRBV5-4
ASSLATGTDTQY
>TRBJ2-1|TRBV9
ASSLSGLSYNEQF
>TRBJ1-2|TRBV6-5
ASSHDVDRVEGYT
>TRBJ1-5|TRBV18
ASSQDRGHQPQH
>TRBJ2-3|TRBV3-1/TRBV3-2
ASSQGKKKRGHTDTQY
>TRBJ2-3|TRBV28
ASSFVGADTQY
>TRBJ2-7|TRBV15
ATSPGQTTYEQY
>TRBJ1-1|TRBV6-6
ASSYEFGNTEAF
>TRBJ2-7|TRBV27
ASSRTKPFYEQY
>TRBJ2-5|TRBV28
ASSLNRQETQY